This T cell receptor beta chain was captured in a study of T-cell reconstitution after alpha-beta-depleted transplantation in children. This CDR3 is 15 amino acids long. J lost 4 bases, V lost 6 bases, and 10 bases had no gene match. Unique molecular identifiers were incorporated when the TCRbeta library was constructed. TCRdb analysed the PCR reads with MiXCR anew, one entry per CDR3 protein. The top ten clones hold approximately 2.3% of a sample with about 500,000 distinct CDR3 sequences, roughly 33% of them seen once. The chain has TRBV12-3 or TRBV12-4 and TRBJ1-2; TRBD1 aligns across 8 bases. Sequences were derived from PBMCs from the stem cell graft donor, sampled from the stem cell graft. This TCR was sampled from a human donor who donated a stem cell graft to a child with aplastic anemia. The CDR3: CASRNTGQGFYGYTF. CDR3 nucleotide sequence: TGTGCCAGCAGGAACACAGGACAGGGTTTCTATGGCTACACCTTC.